The rows below give T cell receptor beta chains drawn from one sample of a study of T cell changes during pregnancy in multiple sclerosis. The table came from immunoSEQ multiplex PCR; TCRdb's copy has only in-frame clones and leaves some out. The table has 56,000 or so clones, around 85% seen once. The specimen comprised CD4+ T cells from peripheral blood mononuclear cells, sampled in the third trimester of pregnancy. The receptors shown here come from a female donor with multiple sclerosis, enrolled in a pregnancy study. CDR3s include the opening cysteine and the closing phenylalanine or tryptophan. A D gene is named only where the DNA matches it firmly. Rows give clone size only sometimes, using once, few, many, or a class for an expanded clone.

CDR3	DNA	D	J	V	size
CASSTGGYYGYTF	TGTGCCAGCAGTACCGGAGGGTACTATGGCTACACCTTC	NA	TRBJ1-2	TRBV6-5	few
CSVATPDSYEQYF	TGCAGCGTTGCCACACCCGACTCCTACGAGCAGTACTTC	NA	TRBJ2-7	TRBV29-1	NA
CASTRQELYEQYF	TGTGCCAGCACAAGACAAGAGTTGTACGAGCAGTACTTC	NA	TRBJ2-7	TRBV6-1	NA
CASSLVDQPQHF	TGTGCCAGCAGCTTAGTCGATCAGCCCCAGCATTTT	NA	TRBJ1-5	TRBV7-9	once
CASSKGQGKETQYF	TGTGCCAGTAGTAAGGGACAGGGTAAAGAGACCCAGTACTTC	TRBD1	TRBJ2-5	TRBV19	few
CASSASGTQTGELFF	TGTGCCAGCAGCGCCTCCGGGACTCAAACCGGGGAGCTGTTTTTT	NA	TRBJ2-2	TRBV7-2	NA
CASSTRGVWNEKLFF	TGTGCCAGTAGTACCCGGGGGGTCTGGAATGAAAAACTGTTTTTT	NA	TRBJ1-4	TRBV19	NA
CASMDRGFGNQPQHF	TGTGCCAGTATGGACAGGGGGTTTGGCAATCAGCCCCAGCATTTT	TRBD1	TRBJ1-5	TRBV19	NA
CASSYVPGDNEKLFF	TGTGCCAGCAGTTACGTCCCAGGGGATAATGAAAAACTGTTTTTT	NA	TRBJ1-4	TRBV6-6	once
CASSFLAGRSYNEQFF	TGTGCCAGCAGTTTTCTTGCGGGACGGTCATACAATGAGCAGTTCTTC	NA	TRBJ2-1	TRBV27	NA
CSVEDPRLAGETGELFF	TGCAGCGTTGAAGACCCCCGACTAGCGGGAGAAACCGGGGAGCTGTTTTTT	TRBD2	TRBJ2-2	TRBV29-1	NA
CASSLFVSGGETQYF	TGTGCCAGCAGCTTATTCGTCTCCGGGGGTGAGACCCAGTACTTC	NA	TRBJ2-5	TRBV7-8	NA
CASSVEENTEAFF	TGTGCCAGCTCAGTAGAAGAGAACACTGAAGCTTTCTTT	NA	TRBJ1-1	TRBV18	once
CATGDRGIEQYF	TGTGCCACCGGGGACAGGGGTATCGAGCAGTACTTC	TRBD1	TRBJ2-7	TRBV6-1	NA
CASSYLTGVQETQYF	TGTGCCAGCAGCTATCTTACAGGGGTACAAGAGACCCAGTACTTC	TRBD1	TRBJ2-5	TRBV6-6	once
CASSPFAEAFF	TGTGCCAGCAGCCCTTTTGCTGAAGCTTTCTTT	NA	TRBJ1-1	TRBV14	NA
CASNPFGQETQYF	TGTGCCAGCAACCCCTTCGGCCAAGAGACCCAGTACTTC	NA	TRBJ2-5	TRBV6-1	once
CASSPGQDARGYTF	TGCGCCAGCAGCCCGGGACAGGACGCGAGAGGCTACACCTTC	TRBD1	TRBJ1-2	TRBV10-2	NA
CASSLSLRDITYEQYF	TGTGCCAGCAGTTTATCCCTACGGGACATTACCTACGAGCAGTACTTC	NA	TRBJ2-7	TRBV28	NA
CASSLPSTDTQYF	TGCGCCAGCAGCCTCCCGAGCACAGATACGCAGTATTTT	NA	TRBJ2-3	TRBV5-1	NA
CASSLGLGGETQYF	TGCGCCAGCAGCTTGGGACTCGGGGGAGAGACCCAGTACTTC	NA	TRBJ2-5	TRBV5-1	NA
CASRRLWGQTEAFF	TGTGCCAGCAGGAGACTATGGGGGCAAACTGAAGCTTTCTTT	NA	TRBJ1-1	TRBV6-1	NA
CASSDAGTGVEKLFF	TGTGCCAGCAGTGATGCCGGGACAGGGGTCGAAAAACTGTTTTTT	TRBD1	TRBJ1-4	TRBV6-1	once
CASSARQGGGLNTEAFF	TGTGCCAGTAGTGCGAGACAGGGGGGTGGTCTGAACACTGAAGCTTTCTTT	TRBD1	TRBJ1-1	TRBV19	once
CASRGTENTEAFF	TGTGCCAGCAGGGGGACAGAGAACACTGAAGCTTTCTTT	TRBD1	TRBJ1-1	TRBV6-5	NA
CASSFASGGEETQYF	TGTGCCAGCAGCTTTGCTAGCGGGGGCGAAGAGACCCAGTACTTC	TRBD2	TRBJ2-5	TRBV7-2	NA
CAYRTGQGLYEQYF	TGTGCCTACCGAACGGGACAGGGTCTCTACGAGCAGTACTTC	TRBD1	TRBJ2-7	TRBV30	NA
CASSLALRGTDTQYF	TGTGCCAGCAGCTTGGCCCTCAGGGGGACAGATACGCAGTATTTT	TRBD1	TRBJ2-3	TRBV7-2	NA
CAWSLVHLNTEAFF	TGTGCCTGGAGTTTGGTACATTTGAACACTGAAGCTTTCTTT	NA	TRBJ1-1	TRBV30	NA
CASSSTRTVSSYGYTF	TGTGCCAGCAGTTCTACAAGGACAGTTTCTTCCTATGGCTACACCTTC	NA	TRBJ1-2	TRBV6-5	NA
CASSLAADDTDTQYF	TGTGCCAGCAGTTTAGCAGCGGACGACACAGATACGCAGTATTTT	NA	TRBJ2-3	TRBV28	NA
CASSRGQGRGSGGKNIQYF	TGTGCCAGCAGCCGTGGACAGGGGCGGGGATCTGGAGGCAAAAACATTCAGTACTTC	TRBD1	TRBJ2-4	TRBV16	once
CASSGLGGNYGYTF	TGTGCCAGCAGTGGCCTAGGGGGCAACTATGGCTACACCTTC	TRBD1	TRBJ1-2	TRBV25-1	NA
CASSRAGREGRYNEQFF	TGTGCCAGCAGCCGCGCCGGGCGGGAGGGCCGCTACAATGAGCAGTTCTTC	TRBD2	TRBJ2-1	TRBV7-6	NA
CASSQGASATNEKLFF	TGCGCCAGCAGCCAAGGGGCGTCCGCAACTAATGAAAAACTGTTTTTT	NA	TRBJ1-4	TRBV4-3	NA
CASSDSGLAGADTQYF	TGTGCCAGCAGTGACTCTGGACTAGCGGGAGCAGATACGCAGTATTTT	TRBD2	TRBJ2-3	TRBV6-4	NA
CASSSGLGATGNTIYF	TGTGCCAGCAGTTCCGGTCTGGGGGCAACTGGAAACACCATATATTTT	NA	TRBJ1-3	TRBV5-5	NA
CSVPASGGTDTQYF	TGCAGCGTACCGGCGTCGGGGGGCACAGATACGCAGTATTTT	NA	TRBJ2-3	TRBV29-1	NA
CASKGKPAGSYEQYF	TGTGCCAGCAAGGGGAAACCAGCGGGCTCCTACGAGCAGTACTTC	NA	TRBJ2-7	TRBV6-5	once
CASSPTLESGGGTEAFF	TGTGCCAGCTCACCGACCCTAGAGTCGGGAGGTGGCACTGAAGCTTTCTTT	NA	TRBJ1-1	TRBV18	NA
CASSYSVGASNYGYTF	TGTGCCAGCAGTTACTCCGTGGGGGCCTCTAACTATGGCTACACCTTC	NA	TRBJ1-2	TRBV6-5	NA
CASSPILTGAGTGELFF	TGTGCCAGCTCACCAATTTTGACAGGGGCCGGCACCGGGGAGCTGTTTTTT	TRBD1	TRBJ2-2	TRBV18	NA
CASSSSGTEQYF	TGTGCCAGCAGTAGTTCAGGAACCGAGCAGTACTTC	NA	TRBJ2-7	TRBV2	once
CAWSHGTSGIQETQYF	TGTGCCTGGAGTCATGGGACTAGCGGGATTCAAGAGACCCAGTACTTC	TRBD2	TRBJ2-5	TRBV30	NA
CASSQDLGSGANVLTF	TGTGCCAGCAGCCAAGATCTCGGGAGCGGGGCCAACGTCCTGACTTTC	NA	TRBJ2-6	TRBV4-2	NA
CAISESTSGTQFF	TGTGCCATCAGTGAGTCCACTAGCGGGACGCAGTTCTTC	TRBD2	TRBJ2-1	TRBV10-3	NA
CASFSPTVGDTEAFF	TGTGCCAGCTTCTCCCCGACGGTGGGAGACACTGAAGCTTTCTTT	NA	TRBJ1-1	TRBV18	NA
CASSPLTLVNTEAFF	TGTGCCAGCAGCCCGTTGACACTTGTCAACACTGAAGCTTTCTTT	NA	TRBJ1-1	TRBV7-7	NA
CASSFRVPTQYF	TGTGCCAGCAGCTTCAGGGTCCCTACGCAGTATTTT	NA	TRBJ2-3	TRBV7-9	NA
CASSLVQADTQYF	TGTGCCAGCAGCTTAGTACAGGCAGATACGCAGTATTTT	NA	TRBJ2-3	TRBV7-7	NA
CASSSLGGRGEQYF	TGTGCCAGCAGCTCACTGGGGGGTAGGGGCGAGCAGTACTTC	NA	TRBJ2-7	TRBV11-2	NA
CASSTYRGVNTGELFF	TGTGCCAGCAGCACGTACAGGGGAGTGAACACCGGGGAGCTGTTTTTT	TRBD1	TRBJ2-2	TRBV7-3	NA
CAISEPGLAGGRHDTQYF	TGTGCCATCAGTGAGCCGGGACTAGCGGGGGGGCGCCACGATACGCAGTATTTT	TRBD2	TRBJ2-3	TRBV10-3	NA
CASSVQQKKLNEQFF	TGTGCCAGCAGCGTACAGCAAAAAAAACTCAATGAGCAGTTCTTC	NA	TRBJ2-1	TRBV5-6	NA
CASSPPRDRVNTEAFF	TGTGCCAGTAGTCCTCCCCGGGACAGGGTGAACACTGAAGCTTTCTTT	TRBD1	TRBJ1-1	TRBV19	NA
CASSPDRGGGKLFF	TGTGCCAGCAGCCCCGACAGGGGTGGAGGAAAACTGTTTTTT	TRBD1	TRBJ1-4	TRBV7-7	NA
CASSLGDTAYEQYF	TGTGCCAGCAGCTTGGGTGACACCGCCTACGAGCAGTACTTC	NA	TRBJ2-7	TRBV5-8	few
CTSSQESNTEAFF	TGCACCAGCAGCCAAGAAAGCAACACTGAAGCTTTCTTT	NA	TRBJ1-1	TRBV1	NA
CAISEGWGGLKYNEQFF	TGTGCCATCAGTGAGGGGTGGGGGGGGCTAAAATACAATGAGCAGTTCTTC	NA	TRBJ2-1	TRBV10-3	NA